This T cell receptor (beta chain) is drawn from a study of beta chain features in type 1 diabetes. Study-level points and caveats: PCR could preferentially amplify shorter templates, alike in patients and controls.

cDNA synthesis used the whole RNA isolate, giving expressed TCRB sequences. TCRdb's copy holds only in-frame clones and misses some; the assay was immunoSEQ multiplex PCR. The table lists under 450,000 clones, about 14% of them singletons. V dropped 6 bases and J dropped 3 bases, with 10 bases sitting between them. This CDR3 contains 13 residues. Germline V lookup: CDR1 SNHLY, CDR2 FYNNEI. This clone was picked up a small number of times. The antigen is undetermined. The receptor comes from a man in his thirties or forties in good health. The J gene is TRBJ2-3, the V gene TRBV2; no clear D gene. Sequenced: naive CD4+ T cells from blood. The chain's CDR3 is CASSAALTDTQYF. CDR3 DNA: TGTGCCAGCAGCGCAGCATTAACAGATACGCAGTATTTT. Full variable domain (outside the CDR3, taken from reference TRBV2 and TRBJ2-3): EPEVTQTPSHQVTQMGQEVILRCVPISNHLYFYWYRQILGQKVEFLVSFYNNEISEKSEIFDDQFSVERPDGSNFTLKIRSTKLEDSAMYFCASSAALTDTQYFGPGTRLTVL.